The rows below give T cell receptor beta chains drawn from one sample of a study of blood T cell repertoires in COVID-19. The protocol was immunoSEQ multiplex PCR, while the TCRdb copy is restricted to in-frame clones and leaves out a portion. The sample holds about 220,000 clones, 86% seen once. Sequenced material: PBMCs or T cells enriched from blood (not recorded which). The receptors derive from a woman in her 40s with acute COVID-19. CDR3s include the opening cysteine and the closing phenylalanine or tryptophan. The D gene is left open where the match is weak. Some rows have no size entry. The others give once, few or many, or a class for an expanded clone.

j_call v_call d_call clone_size cdr3_aa cdr3_nt
TRBJ1-2 TRBV5-6 . . CASSLGQPNYGYTF TGTGCCAGCAGCCTTGGACAGCCCAACTATGGCTACACCTTC
TRBJ1-2 TRBV5-6 TRBD1 . CASSSTGTGYDGYTF TGTGCCAGCAGCTCTACCGGGACAGGGTATGATGGCTACACCTTC
TRBJ1-5 TRBV9 TRBD1 . CASSPGQGAGQPQHF TGTGCCAGCAGCCCGGGACAGGGGGCCGGTCAGCCCCAGCATTTT
TRBJ1-2 TRBV5-5 . . CASSFRDSGVYGYTF TGTGCCAGCAGCTTCCGGGACTCGGGGGTGTATGGCTACACCTTC
TRBJ1-1 TRBV19 . . CASSILAGLNTEAFF TGTGCCAGTAGTATTTTGGCGGGGCTGAACACTGAAGCTTTCTTT
TRBJ1-5 TRBV7-8 . once CASSGRGPLEPQHF TGTGCCAGCAGCGGCCGCGGGCCGCTTGAGCCCCAGCATTTT
TRBJ1-2 TRBV30 . . CAWSVTGNYGYTF TGTGCCTGGAGTGTCACAGGGAACTATGGCTACACCTTC
TRBJ1-1 TRBV7-9 . . CASSSARVGEGAFF TGTGCCAGCAGCTCCGCCAGGGTTGGGGAGGGGGCTTTCTTT
TRBJ1-2 TRBV7-3 TRBD1 . CASSLRDRGVKNYGYTF TGTGCCAGCAGCTTGCGGGACAGGGGAGTGAAAAACTATGGCTACACCTTC
TRBJ2-3 TRBV29-1 . . CSVPLSTDTQYF TGCAGCGTTCCACTAAGCACAGATACGCAGTATTTT
TRBJ1-5 TRBV7-2 TRBD1 once CASSLTGLDQPQHF TGTGCCAGCAGCTTGACAGGGTTGGATCAGCCCCAGCATTTT
TRBJ2-5 TRBV13 TRBD2 . CASSWSGSGGRETQYF TGTGCCAGCAGCTGGTCGGGTAGCGGGGGGCGGGAGACCCAGTACTTC
TRBJ2-1 TRBV24-1 . . CATRGPSSYNEQFF TGTGCCACCCGAGGGCCGAGCTCCTACAATGAGCAGTTCTTC
TRBJ1-1 TRBV15 TRBD1 once CATSRDLSRQGRTEAFF TGTGCCACCAGCAGAGATCTCTCCAGACAGGGGAGGACTGAAGCTTTCTTT
TRBJ1-4 TRBV3-1/TRBV3-2 . . CASSLQNRGYEKLFF TGTGCCAGCAGCCTTCAGAATAGGGGTTATGAAAAACTGTTTTTT
TRBJ2-5 TRBV5-1 TRBD1 . CASSPVQGKGTQYF TGCGCCAGCAGCCCAGTACAGGGGAAGGGGACCCAGTACTTC
TRBJ1-6 TRBV15 TRBD1 . CATSSRGQGIGYNSPLHF TGTGCCACCAGCAGCCGAGGACAGGGTATCGGTTATAATTCACCCCTCCACTTT
TRBJ2-3 TRBV7-8 . . CASSSYRAADTQYF TGTGCCAGCAGCTCGTACAGGGCGGCAGATACGCAGTATTTT
TRBJ2-1 TRBV5-1 TRBD1 . CASSWGTGENEQFF TGCGCCAGCAGCTGGGGGACAGGGGAAAATGAGCAGTTCTTC
TRBJ1-1 TRBV7-2 TRBD1 . CASSSGGMGTEAFF TGTGCCAGCAGCTCAGGGGGCATGGGCACTGAAGCTTTCTTT
TRBJ1-1 TRBV27 . few CASSSESAGRNTEAFF TGTGCCAGCAGTTCCGAATCCGCAGGGCGAAACACTGAAGCTTTCTTT
TRBJ1-4 TRBV3-1/TRBV3-2 . . CASTYSGAREKLFF TGTGCCAGCACCTACAGTGGGGCACGCGAAAAACTGTTTTTT
TRBJ2-1 TRBV7-9 . . CASSPYDGGPSRYNEQFF TGTGCCAGCAGCCCTTACGACGGGGGGCCTTCGCGTTACAATGAGCAGTTCTTC
TRBJ2-7 TRBV9 TRBD1 . CASSLSWDRSYEQYF TGTGCCAGCAGCTTATCATGGGACAGATCCTACGAGCAGTACTTC
TRBJ2-2 TRBV6-1 . . CASNPQGSTGELFF TGTGCCAGCAACCCCCAGGGTTCCACCGGGGAGCTGTTTTTT
TRBJ2-1 TRBV27 . . CASSPAVTWGGWDEQFF TGTGCCAGCAGTCCCGCGGTCACGTGGGGGGGCTGGGATGAGCAGTTCTTC
TRBJ2-3 TRBV2 TRBD2 . CASSDAGRGNTDTQYF TGTGCCAGCAGTGATGCGGGGCGGGGGAACACAGATACGCAGTATTTT
TRBJ1-4 TRBV6-5 . . CASGRTVATNEKLFF TGTGCCAGCGGAAGGACAGTTGCAACTAATGAAAAACTGTTTTTT
TRBJ1-5 TRBV7-8 . . CASSVGSVRLSNQPQHF TGTGCCAGCAGCGTTGGGTCGGTTAGACTTAGCAATCAGCCCCAGCATTTT
TRBJ2-1 TRBV5-1 . . CASSLTSYNEQFF TGCGCCAGCAGCTTGACATCCTACAATGAGCAGTTCTTC
TRBJ1-6 TRBV13 . . CASSFRRGGSYNSPLHF TGTGCCAGCAGCTTTAGACGGGGAGGATCCTATAATTCACCCCTCCACTTT
TRBJ2-2 TRBV7-3 . . CASRRDRTGELFF TGTGCCAGCAGGCGGGATCGTACCGGGGAGCTGTTTTTT
TRBJ1-2 TRBV19 TRBD1 . CASSSTGQGSWGYTF TGTGCCAGTAGTTCAACCGGACAGGGATCTTGGGGCTACACCTTC
TRBJ1-5 TRBV27 TRBD1 . CARADRERQPQHF TGTGCCAGGGCTGACAGGGAAAGACAGCCCCAGCATTTT
TRBJ2-2 TRBV12-5 . . CASGLGSYGELFF TGTGCTAGTGGTTTGGGTAGCTACGGGGAGCTGTTTTTT
TRBJ1-1 TRBV3-1/TRBV3-2 TRBD1 . CASSPGTGGGTEAFF TGTGCCAGCAGCCCTGGGACAGGGGGGGGCACTGAAGCTTTCTTT
TRBJ1-5 TRBV7-8 . few CASSSKAWANSNQPQHF TGTGCCAGCAGCTCCAAGGCGTGGGCGAATAGCAATCAGCCCCAGCATTTT
TRBJ1-5 TRBV19 TRBD1 . CATSDRSHQPQHF TGTGCCACCTCGGACAGGAGTCATCAGCCCCAGCATTTT
TRBJ1-2 TRBV9 TRBD1 . CASSLWDRETGSYGYTF TGTGCCAGCAGCTTATGGGACAGGGAAACGGGTTCCTATGGCTACACCTTC
TRBJ1-2 TRBV19 . . CASSPQINYGYTF TGTGCCAGTAGTCCCCAGATTAACTATGGCTACACCTTC
TRBJ1-5 TRBV19 . . CASSVRDRQPQHF TGTGCCAGTAGCGTCAGGGATCGGCAGCCCCAGCATTTT
TRBJ2-1 TRBV7-6 TRBD1 . CASTKEPGQGQYNEQFF TGTGCCAGCACCAAGGAGCCGGGACAGGGCCAATACAATGAGCAGTTCTTC
TRBJ1-2 TRBV5-1 . few CASSLAEGFNGYTF TGCGCCAGCAGCTTGGCCGAGGGTTTCAATGGCTACACCTTC
TRBJ1-2 TRBV5-8 . . CASSVREGSDGYTF TGTGCCAGCAGCGTGAGGGAGGGCTCGGATGGCTACACCTTC
TRBJ1-1 TRBV10-3 . . CAISESTYEAFF TGTGCCATCAGTGAGAGTACATATGAAGCTTTCTTT
TRBJ1-2 TRBV12-3/TRBV12-4 . . CASMGPDPYGYTF TGTGCCAGCATGGGCCCCGACCCCTATGGCTACACCTTC
TRBJ1-1 TRBV24-1 . . CATSDRQGSTEAFF TGTGCCACCAGTGATAGGCAGGGGAGCACTGAAGCTTTCTTT
TRBJ2-5 TRBV7-3 TRBD2 once CASSPIGGNQETQYF TGTGCCAGCAGCCCCATCGGGGGGAATCAAGAGACCCAGTACTTC
TRBJ2-7 TRBV7-8 . . CASSPYYEQYF TGTGCCAGCAGCCCCTACTACGAGCAGTACTTC